This note documents a single T cell receptor beta chain sequence. Under the authors' procedure: ImmunoSEQ yielded junction-only sequences lacking quality scores, so filtering differed. Using immunoSEQ multiplex PCR, the repertoire was profiled, and TCRdb retains in-frame clones only, with some absent. The V and J calls and clone size were taken over from that table, and D and trimming were inferred from the DNA. This sample has more than 450,000 clones, with around 79% found just once. This record belongs to a study of shared clonotypes between healthy human individuals. CDR1 and CDR2 from the germline V gene are LNHDA and SQIVND (reference sequence). CDR3 length: 15 amino acids. Trimming pared 1 base from V and 3 bases from J, leaving 11 bases between.

What was sequenced was PBMCs. This clonotype was obtained from a woman aged 40 to 50 in good health. Some clones in this sample may be carry-over from other donors' samples. This chain uses TRBV19 with TRBJ2-3; tentatively, D is TRBD1 (5 bases). CDR3 sequence reads: CASSIVPGPTDTQYF. CDR3 nucleotides: TGTGCCAGTAGTATAGTGCCAGGGCCGACAGATACGCAGTATTTT.